Listed below are T cell receptor beta chains from one sample, sequenced in a study of technical replicates of blood from a few donors. The protocol was immunoSEQ multiplex PCR, while the TCRdb copy is restricted to in-frame clones and leaves out a portion. The profile shows 68,000 or so clones, 92% of them singletons. Input material: T cells isolated from PBMCs. The receptors were gathered from a human donor in good health. CDR3s include the opening cysteine and the closing phenylalanine or tryptophan. The D gene is left open where the match is weak. Clone size, where shown, is once, few, many, or a class for clones that have expanded.

j_call cdr3_length v_call d_call clone_size cdr3_nt cdr3_aa
TRBJ2-5 14 TRBV9 . . TGTGCCAGCAGCGTAGATCCTAGCCCAGAGACCCAGTACTTC CASSVDPSPETQYF
TRBJ2-7 13 TRBV11-2 . . TGTGCCAGCAGCTTAGAGGGGGCGGGCGAGCAGTACTTC CASSLEGAGEQYF
TRBJ1-5 15 TRBV19 TRBD1 . TGTGCCAGTAGTACACAGGGGGCAGTGGATCAGCCCCAGCATTTT CASSTQGAVDQPQHF
TRBJ2-2 14 TRBV5-1 TRBD1 . TGCGCCAGCACGGGACAGGGAGGCACCGGGGAGCTGTTTTTT CASTGQGGTGELFF
TRBJ2-7 16 TRBV28 TRBD1 . TGTGCCAGCAGTTTGGTCCCCGGGACAGGGTCCCACGAGCAGTACTTC CASSLVPGTGSHEQYF
TRBJ1-1 15 TRBV5-6 TRBD1 . TGTGCCAGCAGCTTGGGAACTTCAGGGGGCGTTTCAGCTTTCTTT CASSLGTSGGVSAFF
TRBJ2-1 15 TRBV19 TRBD2 . TGTGCCAGTAGTCCATCTAGCGGGAGGTTTGGTGAGCAGTTCTTC CASSPSSGRFGEQFF
TRBJ2-3 12 TRBV11-3 TRBD1 . TGTGCCAGCAGACAGGGGGTAGATACGCAGTATTTT CASRQGVDTQYF
TRBJ2-3 13 TRBV6-5 . . TGTGCCAGCAGTTACTCCCAGGCAGATACGCAGTATTTT CASSYSQADTQYF
TRBJ1-5 19 TRBV23-1 TRBD1 . TGCGCCAGCAGTCATCAGGACAGGGACGGGCTTTATAGCAATCAGCCCCAGCATTTT CASSHQDRDGLYSNQPQHF
TRBJ2-2 15 TRBV9 . . TGTGCCAGCAGCGAGGGACAAGGGGACACCGGGGAGCTGTTTTTT CASSEGQGDTGELFF
TRBJ1-1 13 TRBV5-1 . . TGCGCCAGCAGTTTCCGGGTTAAAACTGAAGCTTTCTTT CASSFRVKTEAFF
TRBJ1-2 14 TRBV9 TRBD1 . TGTGCCAGCAGCGCCGGACAGGGGGCCCATGGCTACACCTTC CASSAGQGAHGYTF
TRBJ2-5 13 TRBV10-3 . few TGTGCCATCAGTGAGGCTAGGGGGGAGACCCAGTACTTC CAISEARGETQYF
TRBJ1-1 15 TRBV27 . . TGTGCCAGCCGGCCATTGGGGCAGGGCGACACTGAAGCTTTCTTT CASRPLGQGDTEAFF
TRBJ1-1 12 TRBV29-1 . . TGCAGCGTGGTTGACAGGCGCACTGAAGCTTTCTTT CSVVDRRTEAFF
TRBJ1-1 15 TRBV6-5 . . TGTGCCAGCAGGGGGTGGGGCAGTGCGAACACTGAAGCTTTCTTT CASRGWGSANTEAFF
TRBJ1-3 14 TRBV19 TRBD1 . TGTGCCAGTAGCGGGACAGGGAGTAGAAACACCATATATTTT CASSGTGSRNTIYF
TRBJ2-3 16 TRBV4-1 TRBD2 . TGCGCCAGCAGCCAGCTATTAGCGGGAGTGGGGGATACGCAGTATTTT CASSQLLAGVGDTQYF
TRBJ1-2 12 TRBV7-2 . . TGTGCCAGCAGCGGACAAAACTATGGCTACACCTTC CASSGQNYGYTF
TRBJ1-5 16 TRBV27 . . TGTGCCAGCAGTGAGGATGGAGACTATAGCAATCAGCCCCAGCATTTT CASSEDGDYSNQPQHF
TRBJ2-5 14 TRBV15 . . TGTGCCACCAGCGGGGGGACGGCCCAAGAGACCCAGTACTTC CATSGGTAQETQYF
TRBJ2-3 19 TRBV27 TRBD1 . TGTGCCAGCAGTTTATCGGGACAGGGGTTAATACAGGCGACAGATACGCAGTATTTT CASSLSGQGLIQATDTQYF
TRBJ1-3 17 TRBV9 . . TGTGCCAGCAGCTCCCGGGACACCTTACGCTCTGGAAACACCATATATTTT CASSSRDTLRSGNTIYF
TRBJ2-7 14 TRBV19 . . TGTGCCAGTAGGCCTCGGGAGATGGGGGTTGAGCAGTACTTC CASRPREMGVEQYF
TRBJ2-7 18 TRBV19 TRBD1 . TGTGCCAGTAGTTCATACCGAGAGACAGGGGTCTACTCCTACGAGCAGTACTTC CASSSYRETGVYSYEQYF
TRBJ2-1 15 TRBV5-4 TRBD1 . TGTGCCAGCAGCTCAGGACAGGGGGTTTTCAATGAGCAGTTCTTC CASSSGQGVFNEQFF
TRBJ2-3 19 TRBV4-3 TRBD2 . TGCGCCAGCAGCCAACTTACCGGGACTAGCGGGAGTAGCACAGATACGCAGTATTTT CASSQLTGTSGSSTDTQYF
TRBJ2-7 14 TRBV6-5 . . TGTGCCAGCAGCCTAAGCGGTAGCTCCTACGAGCAGTACTTC CASSLSGSSYEQYF
TRBJ1-1 13 TRBV6-6 . . TGTGCCAGCAGTTACTCTGTTGAGGATGAAGCTTTCTTT CASSYSVEDEAFF
TRBJ1-2 14 TRBV5-5 . . TGTGCCAGCAGCCTGAAAGGGGACTTCTATGGCTACACCTTC CASSLKGDFYGYTF
TRBJ1-2 13 TRBV10-3 . . TGTGCCATCAGCCCTACAGGGATCTATGGCTACACCTTC CAISPTGIYGYTF
TRBJ2-7 15 TRBV11-2 TRBD2 . TGTGCCAGCAGCTTAGAAATAGCGGGCCTGTACGAGCAGTACTTC CASSLEIAGLYEQYF
TRBJ2-2 14 TRBV7-3 . . TGTGCCAGCAGCGCGAACTTCAGGGACGGGGAGCTGTTTTTT CASSANFRDGELFF
TRBJ2-1 12 TRBV4-1 . . TGCGCCAGCAGCCCGGGAAGAAATGAGCAGTTCTTC CASSPGRNEQFF
TRBJ2-7 13 TRBV7-3 . few TGTGCCAGCAGCGCCGAACTAGGTGGCGAGCAGTACTTC CASSAELGGEQYF
TRBJ2-7 14 TRBV21-1 . . TGTGCCAGCAGCAAAAAAGCGGTCAAGAGGGAGCAGTACTTC CASSKKAVKREQYF
TRBJ2-7 14 TRBV4-1 . . TGCGCCAGCAGCCAAGTAGCTGGCAACTACGAGCAGTACTTC CASSQVAGNYEQYF
TRBJ2-1 17 TRBV14 TRBD1 . TGTGCCAGCAGCCAGGCCCCCCGGACAGGGGATTGGTATGAGCAGTTCTTC CASSQAPRTGDWYEQFF
TRBJ2-3 14 TRBV18 . . TGTGCCAGCTCACTGTCCGGGGTCGGAGATACGCAGTATTTT CASSLSGVGDTQYF
TRBJ2-1 13 TRBV30 TRBD2 . TGTGCCTGGACGGGACTAGCGTGGAACGAGCAGTTCTTC CAWTGLAWNEQFF
TRBJ2-7 13 TRBV19 . . TGTGCCAGTAGTATAACACCCACCTACGAGCAGTACTTC CASSITPTYEQYF
TRBJ2-2 17 TRBV11-3 TRBD2 . TGTGCCAGCAGCGCGGCACGGGGACTAGCATATACCGGGGAGCTGTTTTTT CASSAARGLAYTGELFF
TRBJ2-5 15 TRBV19 TRBD1 once TGTGCCAGTAGTACTGGACAGGGGGCTCGAGAGACCCAGTACTTC CASSTGQGARETQYF
TRBJ2-1 15 TRBV6-4 . . TGTGCCAGCAGTGTAGAGGGAAGCTCCTACAATGAGCAGTTCTTC CASSVEGSSYNEQFF
TRBJ2-7 16 TRBV27 . . TGTGCCAGCAGTTCATTATCGGCCAGGGGGGTAGACGAGCAGTACTTC CASSSLSARGVDEQYF
TRBJ1-5 15 TRBV6-5 TRBD1 . TGTGCCAGCAGTACCGACAGGGACGCCAATCAGCCCCAGCATTTT CASSTDRDANQPQHF
TRBJ2-1 14 TRBV7-4 TRBD1 . TGTGCCAGCAGCTGGACAGGGTCTCGTGATGAGCAGTTCTTC CASSWTGSRDEQFF